Shown below are 25 T cell receptor beta chains from a single sample sequenced in a study of tissue T cells after allogeneic stem cell transplantation. Sequencing used immunoSEQ multiplex PCR; TCRdb keeps in-frame clones, though not all of them. This sample yields about 43,000 clones, of which over 85% are seen a single time; about 4% belongs to the top ten. Sequenced here: blood, sampled before transplantation. These receptors all stem from a woman aged 40-69 years who later had graft-versus-host disease after an allogeneic stem cell transplant.

The V and J genes are TRBV3-1 (or the pseudogene TRBV3-2) and TRBJ2-5, with a weak D call TRBD1 (6 bases). The CDR3 length is 16 residues. Germline V lookup: CDR1 LGHDT, CDR2 YNNKEL (reference sequence). Trimming shortened V by 4 bases and J by 3 bases, and 18 bases separated the two germline ends. This CDR3 is CASSRRDTRPKETQYF. In nucleotides, the CDR3 is TGTGCCAGCAGCCGCCGGGACACCCGCCCTAAAGAGACCCAGTACTTC.

The V gene is TRBV5-1, the J gene TRBJ2-7; D unclear. The V and J ends lost 0 bases and 0 bases respectively, with 7 bases between them. The CDR3 consists of 14 residues. Germline V gene sequence: CDR1 SGHRS, CDR2 YFSETQ. The CDR3 coding sequence is TGCGCCAGCAGCTTGGAGGCCAACTCCTACGAGCAGTACTTC. This translates into CASSLEANSYEQYF.

The DNA of the CDR3 is TGTGCCAGCAGCCAAGGTACCCGGGGGACAGGGGGCACCGGGGAGCTGTTTTTT. This codes for CASSQGTRGTGGTGELFF. This chain uses TRBV4-2 with TRBJ2-2; the match to TRBD1 covers 11 bases. The ends lost 1 base at V and 4 bases at J; junction bases unmatched: 8. Germline lookup yields CDR1 LGHNA and CDR2 YNFKEQ. The CDR3 totals 18 residues.

The chain uses TRBV6-6 and TRBJ2-1, with a possible D match to TRBD2 (6 bases). This CDR3 has 12 residues. V lost 4 bases, J lost 5 bases, and 6 bases lay in between. Germline V gives CDR1 MNHNY, CDR2 SVGAGI (reference sequence). DNA for the CDR3: TGTGCCAGCAGTTTAGCGGACAATGAGCAGTTCTTC. Amino acids: CASSLADNEQFF.

For the CDR3, the DNA is TGTGCCAGCAGTGACGGGGATGGGGGCGAGCAGTACTTC. This gives the protein CASSDGDGGEQYF. The chain couples TRBV6-4 to TRBJ2-7, with D perhaps assigned TRBD1 or TRBD2 (5 bases each). V shed 2 bases and J shed 6 bases, with 11 bases lying between them. The CDR3 sequence is 13 residues long. In germline, CDR1 is MRHNA, CDR2 SNTAGT.

The chain recombines TRBV4-2 with TRBJ1-5; D is uncertain. This CDR3 has 15 residues. Between the trimmed V and J ends, which lost 2 bases and 3 bases, there was a span of 11 bases. Germline CDR1 reads LGHNA; CDR2 reads YNFKEQ. Here the CDR3 DNA reads TGTGCCAGCAGCCAACGACGGATTGACAATCAGCCCCAGCATTTT. It translates to CASSQRRIDNQPQHF.

In its sample, this clone was seen a few times. The rearrangement uses TRBV7-8 and TRBJ1-1; tentative D call: TRBD1 (5 bases). CDR3 length: 14 amino acids. The germline CDR1 and CDR2 sequences are SGHVS and FQNEAQ. Deletions cut 0 bases from V and 1 base from J, with 6 bases between. The CDR3 region has the DNA TGTGCCAGCAGCTTAGCAGGGGCGAACACTGAAGCTTTCTTT. Its protein is CASSLAGANTEAFF.

The rearrangement joins TRBV12-3 or TRBV12-4 to TRBJ2-3, with 8 bases aligning to TRBD2. The CDR3 length is 12 residues. Germline trimming cut 5 bases from V and 13 bases from J; bases unmatched to any gene: 8. CDR3 region: CASSQSAGEEYF. As DNA, the CDR3 is TGTGCCAGCAGTCAATCAGCGGGAGAAGAGTATTTT.

V and J are TRBV3-1 (or the pseudogene TRBV3-2) and TRBJ1-1; D not certain. The CDR3 has 14 amino acids. Per the germline V gene, CDR1 is LGHDT and CDR2 is YNNKEL (reference sequence). Trimming removed 1 base from V and 4 bases from J, with 10 bases in between. CDR3 nucleotides: TGTGCCAGCAGCCAAGTTCCCATGGCCACTGAAGCTTTCTTT. It specifies CASSQVPMATEAFF.

The CDR3: CASSPLLTSGRAQYF. CDR3 nucleotides: TGTGCCAGTAGTCCTTTACTGACTAGCGGGAGGGCCCAGTACTTC. The V and J genes are TRBV19 and TRBJ2-5; 14 nucleotides match TRBD2. In germline, CDR1 is LNHDA, CDR2 SQIVND (reference sequence). This CDR3 comprises 15 residues. After removal of 5 bases from V and 9 bases from J, the junction contained 8 bases not matched to a gene.

The table lists this clone with a count of one. The J gene is TRBJ2-1, the V gene TRBV10-3; D is possibly TRBD2 (5 bases). Germline CDR1 reads ENHRY; CDR2 reads SYGVKD. Trimming removed 6 bases at V and 5 bases at J, with 11 bases between. There are 13 residues in the CDR3. DNA for the CDR3: TGTGCCATCAGATCTGGAGGCAACAATGAGCAGTTCTTC. Its protein is CAIRSGGNNEQFF.

This chain uses TRBV12-3 or TRBV12-4 with TRBJ1-4; D might be TRBD1 (6 bases). V was shortened by 4 bases and J by 7 bases, with 10 bases between the two germline ends. This CDR3 spans 13 amino acids. CDR3 in DNA: TGTGCCAGCAGTTGGGGACAACGTGAAAAACTGTTTTTT. Its translation is CASSWGQREKLFF.

The table lists this clone with a count of one. The chain combines TRBV14 with TRBJ1-1; TRBD1 aligns across 9 bases. V lost 7 bases and J lost 7; bases outside the gene matches: 7. Per the germline V gene, CDR1 is SGHDN and CDR2 is FVKESK. The CDR3 is made up of 13 amino acids. The CDR3 DNA reads as TGTGCCAGCACCACTAGACAGGGGGGTGAAGCTTTCTTT. Translating it yields CASTTRQGGEAFF.

The chain joins TRBV6-1 to TRBJ2-3, with no clear D. The V gene lost 0 bases and the J gene lost 0 bases, with 10 bases spanning the gap. Per germline, CDR1 MNHNS and CDR2 SASEGT. CDR3 size: 16 residues. CDR3 in DNA: TGTGCCAGCAGTGAAGCAAGCAGTTCTAGCACAGATACGCAGTATTTT. Its translation is CASSEASSSSTDTQYF.

The genes are TRBV14 and TRBJ1-6, with a possible D match to TRBD1 (5 bases). The CDR3 covers 12 residues. V gave up 0 bases and J gave up 13 bases, with 7 bases separating them. Germline values: CDR1 SGHDN, CDR2 FVKESK. This chain's CDR3 is CASSQDWGPLHF. CDR3 nucleotides: TGTGCCAGCAGCCAAGATTGGGGCCCCCTCCACTTT.

This chain connects TRBV5-1 to TRBJ2-2, with 10 bases matching TRBD2. Germline CDR1 and CDR2: SGHRS and YFSETQ. The CDR3 totals 15 residues. The ends lost 7 bases at V and 3 bases at J; junction bases unmatched: 6. The CDR3: CASVPSGRYTGELFF. The CDR3 DNA follows: TGCGCCAGCGTCCCTAGCGGGAGATACACCGGGGAGCTGTTTTTT.

The genes are TRBV27 and TRBJ2-1, with 7 bases that match TRBD2. The CDR3 extends over 19 amino acids. With V trimmed by 5 bases and J by 5 bases, 21 bases remained unmatched. Germline assignment: CDR1 MNHEY and CDR2 SMNVEV (reference sequence). The CDR3 DNA reads as TGTGCCAGCAGTCCAACCCTACGGCATTGGGCGGGAGACGACAATGAGCAGTTCTTC. It translates to CASSPTLRHWAGDDNEQFF.

This chain connects TRBV3-1 (or the pseudogene TRBV3-2) to TRBJ1-5; the D gene is possibly TRBD1 (6 bases). This CDR3 is 17 amino acids long. Trimming stripped 1 base from V and 7 bases from J, with 20 bases between. Germline V lookup: CDR1 LGHDT, CDR2 YNNKEL (reference sequence). CDR3 sequence reads: CASSQGVSGGGVQPQHF. The CDR3 DNA is TGTGCCAGCAGCCAAGGGGTGTCGGGGGGCGGGGTCCAGCCCCAGCATTTT.

V gene TRBV4-3 combines with J gene TRBJ2-4; TRBD2 aligns across 13 bases. Germline loops: CDR1 LGHNA, CDR2 YSLEER. CDR3 length equals 20 residues. V was clipped by 4 bases and J by 3 bases; unmatched bases: 15. The CDR3: CASSPKGLAGVKEGKNIQYF. CDR3 nucleotide sequence: TGCGCCAGCAGCCCTAAAGGACTAGCGGGAGTAAAGGAGGGCAAAAACATTCAGTACTTC.

V and J are TRBV28 and TRBJ1-2; a weak D match, TRBD1 (6 bases). V lost 2 bases to trimming and J lost 10 bases, with 20 bases between them. The CDR3 is made up of 15 amino acids. Germline V lookup: CDR1 MDHEN, CDR2 SYDVKM. As DNA, the CDR3 is TGTGCCAGCAGTTTAGCGGGGGTACAGGGTTCGGCCTACACCTTC. Translated: CASSLAGVQGSAYTF.

Only a few counts were recorded for this clone. The chain couples TRBV27 to TRBJ2-3; TRBD2 agrees at 7 bases. Germline lookup yields CDR1 MNHEY and CDR2 SMNVEV (reference sequence). The CDR3 is 14 amino acids. J was trimmed by 2 bases and V by 8 bases; bases with no gene match: 7. The CDR3 nucleotides are TGTGCCAGCCTCGACGGACTAGACACAGATACGCAGTATTTT. It translates to CASLDGLDTDTQYF.

DNA of the CDR3: TGTGCCAGCTCGGGAAGCGGGAGGAATACCGGGGAGCTGTTTTTT. Its protein product is CASSGSGRNTGELFF. The V gene is TRBV27, the J gene TRBJ2-2; TRBD2 matches at 9 bases. The CDR3 loop spans 15 amino acids. Per the germline V gene, CDR1 is MNHEY and CDR2 is SMNVEV (reference sequence). With V trimmed by 8 bases and J by 5 bases, 9 bases remained unmatched.

The V and J genes are TRBV5-1 and TRBJ1-4; unclear D gene. The ends were cut back, 1 base at V and 0 bases at J, with 7 bases in the middle. This CDR3 spans 15 amino acids. CDR1 and CDR2 from the germline V gene are SGHRS and YFSETQ. The CDR3 here is CASSLRETTNEKLFF. In DNA form, the CDR3 reads TGCGCCAGCAGCTTGAGAGAGACAACTAATGAAAAACTGTTTTTT.

This rearrangement joins TRBV3-1 (or the pseudogene TRBV3-2) to TRBJ2-7; 7 positions agree with TRBD2. The germline V gene encodes CDR1 LGHDT and CDR2 YNNKEL (reference sequence). The CDR3 length is 13 residues. Trimming cost V 4 bases and J 7 bases; bases outside gene matches: 7. CDR3 in DNA: TGTGCCAGCAGCCGCCGGGAGGCACTGGAGCAGTACTTC. This sequence encodes CASSRREALEQYF.

The V gene is TRBV14, the J gene TRBJ2-7; no clear D gene. The V gene lost 11 bases and the J gene lost 4 bases, with 21 bases spanning the gap. Germline V lookup: CDR1 SGHDN, CDR2 FVKESK. The CDR3 is 14 residues long. In DNA, the CDR3 is TGTGCCTCCCCTTCGGGCAGGTTGGGGTACGAGCAGTACTTC. This sequence encodes CASPSGRLGYEQYF.